Listed here are 13 T cell receptor beta chains from one sample, sequenced in a study of T cell responses to AZD1222 COVID-19 vaccine. The data were produced by immunoSEQ multiplex PCR, yet TCRdb's version contains in-frame clones alone and is incomplete. The data hold about 84,000 clones, with 80% to 90% observed a single time. This specimen consisted of peripheral blood, obtained 28 days after the second AZD1222 dose. These receptors all stem from an adult who received the AZD1222 COVID-19 vaccine.

The chain joins TRBV19 to TRBJ1-1; the D gene is possibly TRBD1 (5 bases). The length of the CDR3 is 17 residues. Trimming cost V 6 bases and J 4 bases, with 24 bases left between them. The V gene's germline CDR1 is LNHDA and CDR2 SQIVND (reference sequence). The chain's CDR3 is CASRPGGTPYRGTEAFF. The CDR3 region has the DNA TGTGCCAGTAGACCCGGAGGCACACCCTATAGGGGCACTGAAGCTTTCTTT.

V usage is TRBV12-5 and J usage is TRBJ2-2; TRBD2 might be the D (6 bases). From germline, CDR1 is LGHNT and CDR2 FRNRAP. The CDR3 consists of 15 residues. V shed 1 base and J shed 7 bases, with 13 bases lying between them. For the CDR3, the DNA is TGTGCTAGTGGTTTGGGGCGAGAGGGACTCGGGGAGCTGTTTTTT. Protein product: CASGLGREGLGELFF. The full variable domain, completed using reference TRBV12-5 and TRBJ2-2, is DARVTQTPRHKVTEMGQEVTMRCQPILGHNTVFWYRQTMMQGLELLAYFRNRAPLDDSGMPKDRFSAEMPDATLATLKIQPSEPRDSAVYFCASGLGREGLGELFFGEGSRLTVL.

This chain links TRBV10-3 with TRBJ2-7, with 9 bases fitting TRBD1. J lost 2 bases, V lost 3 bases, and 2 bases had no gene match. Germline V gene lookup returns CDR1 ENHRY and CDR2 SYGVKD. The CDR3 covers 14 residues. CDR3 nucleotide sequence: TGTGCCATCAGTGACGGACAGGGGCCCTACGAGCAGTACTTC. Translation gives CAISDGQGPYEQYF.

The chain couples TRBV7-8 to TRBJ1-2; 7 bases fit TRBD1. In germline, CDR1 is SGHVS, CDR2 FQNEAQ. The CDR3 is made up of 13 amino acids. The V and J ends lost 4 bases and 4 bases, in that order; junction bases with no gene match: 3. This chain's CDR3 is CASSSRTGYGYTF. CDR3 in DNA: TGTGCCAGCAGCTCACGGACAGGCTATGGCTACACCTTC.

The chain is built from TRBV5-5 and TRBJ2-3, with D tentatively TRBD2 (6 bases). The V gene's germline CDR1 is SGHKS and CDR2 YYEKEE (reference sequence). This CDR3 contains 16 residues. V was pared by 4 bases and J by 0 bases, with 15 bases between. In DNA form, the CDR3 reads TGTGCCAGCAGCCCCTCCGGGACTTCTAGCACAGATACGCAGTATTTT. Translating it yields CASSPSGTSSTDTQYF.

This clone was recorded a few times. V is TRBV11-1 and J is TRBJ1-1, with D unresolved. The germline V and J ends were trimmed by 5 bases and 7 bases, with 11 bases remaining between them. The CDR3 runs to 12 residues. CDR1 and CDR2 from the germline V gene are SGHAT and FQDESV (reference sequence). DNA for the CDR3: TGTGCCAGCAGCCACGAGGGAGGTGAAGCTTTCTTT. Translation: CASSHEGGEAFF.

This sequence joins TRBV5-8 and TRBJ2-5; possibly TRBD1 or TRBD2 for D (5 bases each). The germline V and J ends were trimmed by 5 bases and 0 bases, with 20 bases remaining between them. Germline-derived CDR1 and CDR2 are SGHTS and YDEGEE. The CDR3 is 17 residues long. CDR3 loop: CASRRMGRLSYQETQYF. The DNA for the CDR3 is TGTGCCAGCAGGAGAATGGGACGGCTATCGTACCAAGAGACCCAGTACTTC. Together with reference TRBV5-8 and TRBJ2-5, the CDR3 gives the full variable domain: EAGVTQSPTHLIKTRGQQATLRCSPISGHTSVYWYQQALGLGLQFLLWYDEGEERNRGNFPPRFSGRQFPNYSSELNVNALELEDSALYLCASRRMGRLSYQETQYFGPGTRLLVL.

This chain links TRBV7-2 with TRBJ2-1; D is undetermined. Germline V gene lookup returns CDR1 SGHTA and CDR2 FQGNSA. This CDR3 contains 11 residues. Deletions cut 4 bases from V and 7 bases from J, with 5 bases between. This CDR3 reads CASSSLNEQFF. DNA for the CDR3: TGTGCCAGCAGCTCCTTGAATGAGCAGTTCTTC. Complete variable domain (other parts from reference TRBV7-2 and TRBJ2-1): GAGVSQSPSNKVTEKGKDVELRCDPISGHTALYWYRQSLGQGLEFLIYFQGNSAPDKSGLPSDRFSAERTGGSVSTLTIQRTQQEDSAVYLCASSSLNEQFFGPGTRLTVL.

The rearrangement links TRBV6-5 to TRBJ2-3; 13 bases fit TRBD2. After removal of 0 bases from V and 3 bases from J, the junction contained 0 bases not matched to a gene. The CDR3 contains 16 residues. Germline assignment: CDR1 MNHEY and CDR2 SVGAGI. The CDR3 nucleotides are TGTGCCAGCAGTTACTCGACTAGCGGGAGGACAGATACGCAGTATTTT. Protein product: CASSYSTSGRTDTQYF.

This sequence joins TRBV29-1 and TRBJ1-6; perhaps TRBD1 as D (5 bases). V was pared by 5 bases and J by 7 bases, with 15 bases between. Germline CDR1 SQVTM, CDR2 ANQGSEA. The CDR3 covers 14 residues. For the CDR3, the DNA is TGCAGCGTTTCCGCCGGGGGGTTGAATTCACCCCTCCACTTT. Translating gives CSVSAGGLNSPLHF.

CDR3 residues: CASSSYGAAGWYEQYF. CDR3 DNA: TGTGCCAGCAGTTCCTACGGGGCGGCAGGGTGGTACGAGCAGTACTTC. The chain has TRBV27 and TRBJ2-7; D may be TRBD1 or TRBD2 (5 bases each). V shed 4 bases and J shed 4 bases, with 20 bases lying between them. The CDR3 runs 16 residues. Germline V gives CDR1 MNHEY, CDR2 SMNVEV (reference sequence).

This clone came up once. J is TRBJ1-2 and V is TRBV9; tentative D call: TRBD1 (6 bases). The CDR3 loop spans 13 amino acids. Germline assignment: CDR1 SGDLS and CDR2 YYNGEE. Trimming shortened V by 0 bases and J by 6 bases, and 9 bases separated the two germline ends. CDR3 residues: CASSVGQDHGYTF. CDR3 coding DNA: TGTGCCAGCAGCGTAGGACAGGACCATGGCTACACCTTC. Full variable domain (outside the CDR3, taken from reference TRBV9 and TRBJ1-2): DSGVTQTPKHLITATGQRVTLRCSPRSGDLSVYWYQQSLDQGLQFLIQYYNGEERAKGNILERFSAQQFPDLHSELNLSSLELGDSALYFCASSVGQDHGYTFGSGTRLTVV.

The V gene is TRBV18, the J gene TRBJ1-1; D is unclear. The V gene's germline CDR1 is KGHSH and CDR2 LQKENI. The V and J ends lost 6 bases and 2 bases respectively, with 10 bases between them. This CDR3 spans 13 amino acids. The CDR3, as DNA: TGTGCCAGCTCCTCGGGGAGAAACACTGAAGCTTTCTTT. Its protein product is CASSSGRNTEAFF. Full variable domain (outside the CDR3, taken from reference TRBV18 and TRBJ1-1): NAGVMQNPRHLVRRRGQEARLRCSPMKGHSHVYWYRQLPEEGLKFMVYLQKENIIDESGMPKERFSAEFPKEGPSILRIQQVVRGDSAAYFCASSSGRNTEAFFGQGTRLTVV.